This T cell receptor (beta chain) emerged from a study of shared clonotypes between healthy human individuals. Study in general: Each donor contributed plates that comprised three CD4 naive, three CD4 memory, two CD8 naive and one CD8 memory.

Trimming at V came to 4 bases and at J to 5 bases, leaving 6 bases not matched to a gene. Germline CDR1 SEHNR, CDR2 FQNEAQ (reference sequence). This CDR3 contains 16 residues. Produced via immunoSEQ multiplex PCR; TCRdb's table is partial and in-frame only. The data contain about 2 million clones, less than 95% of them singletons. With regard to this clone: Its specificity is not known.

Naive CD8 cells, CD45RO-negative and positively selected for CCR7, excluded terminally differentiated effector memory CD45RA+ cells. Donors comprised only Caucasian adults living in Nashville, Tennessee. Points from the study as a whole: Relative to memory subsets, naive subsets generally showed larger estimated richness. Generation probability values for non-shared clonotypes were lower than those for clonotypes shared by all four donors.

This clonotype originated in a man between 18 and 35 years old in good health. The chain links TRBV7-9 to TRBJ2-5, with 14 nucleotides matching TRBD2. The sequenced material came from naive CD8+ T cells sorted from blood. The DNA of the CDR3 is TGTGCCAGCAGCTCAGGGACTAGCGGGAGTCACGAGACCCAGTACTTC. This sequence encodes CASSSGTSGSHETQYF.